The 5 T cell receptor beta chains reported below all come from one sample, sequenced in a study of CD8 T cells in Susac syndrome. Reverse transcription of about 0.5 to 1 ug RNA was performed with random hexamers. In TCRdb, the immunoSEQ multiplex PCR reads were re-called with MiXCR into one record per CDR3 protein. Among a few hundred thousand distinct CDR3 sequences, under 95% were seen once, and the ten largest hold 0.065%. The sample comprised CD4+ T cells from PBMCs. These receptors all come from a human donor with multiple sclerosis.

The chain uses TRBV9 and TRBJ2-2; D is perhaps TRBD1 or TRBD2 (5 bases each). The CDR3 covers 14 residues. The V end lost 3 bases, the J end lost 6 bases, and 12 bases lay between the germline ends. The germline CDR1 and CDR2 sequences are SGDLS and YYNGEE. CDR3: CASSALLGAGELFF. The DNA of the CDR3 is TGTGCCAGCAGCGCATTGTTGGGGGCCGGGGAGCTGTTTTTT.

This chain links TRBV6-1 with TRBJ1-1, with 8 bases aligning to TRBD1. The length of the CDR3 is 12 residues. V was pared by 6 bases and J by 5 bases, with 2 bases of the junction left unmatched. CDR1 is MNHNS, CDR2 SASEGT, per germline. In nucleotides, the CDR3 is TGTGCCAGCAGCGACAGGGGTACTGAAGCTTTCTTT. Translating gives CASSDRGTEAFF.

This clonotype was counted a single time. This chain joins TRBV20-1 and TRBJ2-1; tentatively, D is TRBD2 (5 bases). The germline CDR1 and CDR2 sequences are DFQATT and SNEGSKA (reference sequence). The germline V and J ends were trimmed by 6 bases and 5 bases, with 17 bases remaining between them. The CDR3 runs 14 residues. DNA for the CDR3: TGCAGTGCCCCGGGGATCGCAGTCGACAATGAGCAGTTCTTC. Protein: CSAPGIAVDNEQFF.

This chain joins TRBV5-1 and TRBJ2-7; TRBD2 matches at 10 bases. Germline loops: CDR1 SGHRS, CDR2 YFSETQ. The length of the CDR3 is 14 residues. J gave up 3 bases and V 5 bases, and 5 bases lay outside the gene matches. The CDR3 nucleotides read TGCGCCAGCAGTGGGCTAGCGGGAGACTACGAGCAGTACTTC. Protein product: CASSGLAGDYEQYF.

The chain combines TRBV7-3 with TRBJ2-1, with 7 nucleotides matching TRBD2. The CDR3 spans 15 residues. Per the germline V gene, CDR1 is SGHTA and CDR2 is FQGTGA. V was clipped by 8 bases and J by 0 bases; unmatched bases: 7. For the CDR3, the DNA is TGTGCCAGCTCTCTCCGCGGGAGCTCCTACAATGAGCAGTTCTTC. Amino acid sequence: CASSLRGSSYNEQFF.